Each of the 20 T cell receptor beta chains below was sequenced from the same sample in a study of blood T cell repertoires in COVID-19. Measured with immunoSEQ multiplex PCR; TCRdb has only the in-frame clones, and not every one. The sample shows about 310,000 clones, approximately 85% of them seen only once. The sequencing input was PBMCs or T cells enriched from blood (not recorded which). The receptor set was obtained from a man younger than 40 who had recovered from COVID-19.

The CDR3 sequence: CAWIRRGRTDTQYF. CDR3 in DNA: TGTGCCTGGATTCGGCGGGGGCGCACAGATACGCAGTATTTT. The chain couples TRBV30 to TRBJ2-3; a possible D gene is TRBD2 (7 bases). This CDR3 spans 14 amino acids. Between the trimmed V and J ends, which lost 4 bases and 1 base, there was a span of 12 bases. Germline V gives CDR1 GTSNPN, CDR2 SVGIG (reference sequence).

The rearrangement joins TRBV7-9 to TRBJ2-7; D might be TRBD1 (6 bases). Trimming took 4 bases from V and 5 from J, leaving 9 bases between them. Per germline, CDR1 SEHNR and CDR2 FQNEAQ (reference sequence). The CDR3 is 12 amino acids. The CDR3 DNA reads TGTGCCAGCAGCTGGCGGACAGACGAGCAGTACTTC. Its protein product is CASSWRTDEQYF.

J is TRBJ1-4 and V is TRBV5-1, with 10 bases lining up with TRBD1. The length of the CDR3 is 18 residues. Germline-derived CDR1 and CDR2 are SGHRS and YFSETQ. The V gene end was trimmed by 4 bases and the J gene end by 3 bases; junction bases not matched to a gene: 12. The CDR3 region is CASSIGTGVPRANEKLFF. Here the CDR3 DNA reads TGCGCCAGCAGCATCGGGACAGGGGTACCGAGGGCTAATGAAAAACTGTTTTTT.

CDR3 sequence (DNA): TGTGCCAGCAGCCCAGCGGGGGTGAGCACAGATACGCAGTATTTT. This codes for CASSPAGVSTDTQYF. V usage is TRBV6-5 and J usage is TRBJ2-3; 8 bases align to TRBD2. This CDR3 comprises 15 residues. The germline V gene has CDR1 MNHEY and CDR2 SVGAGI. With V trimmed by 6 bases and J by 0 bases, 5 bases remained unmatched.

V and J are TRBV5-4 and TRBJ2-5; a possible D gene is TRBD1 (7 bases). CDR1 is SGHNT, CDR2 YYREEE, per germline (reference sequence). V lost 4 bases and J lost 5, with 12 bases in between. CDR3 length equals 13 residues. In DNA form, the CDR3 reads TGTGCCAGCAGCGAGGGGGCGGGGGAGACCCAGTACTTC. This translates into CASSEGAGETQYF. The full variable domain, its missing parts supplied by reference TRBV5-4 and TRBJ2-5, is ETGVTQSPTHLIKTRGQQVTLRCSSQSGHNTVSWYQQALGQGPQFIFQYYREEENGRGNFPPRFSGLQFPNYSSELNVNALELDDSALYLCASSEGAGETQYFGPGTRLLVL.

The chain is built from TRBV10-3 and TRBJ2-1, with D perhaps TRBD1 (6 bases). CDR1 and CDR2 from the germline V gene are ENHRY and SYGVKD. V was clipped by 3 bases and J by 6 bases, with 15 bases between them. The CDR3 runs 15 residues. CDR3 sequence: CAISDSNKGVNEQFF. The CDR3 nucleotides read TGTGCCATCAGTGACTCCAATAAGGGGGTCAATGAGCAGTTCTTC.

The chain uses TRBV5-4 and TRBJ2-1; no reliable D call. The length of the CDR3 is 13 residues. V shed 4 bases and J shed 0 bases, with 5 bases lying between them. Germline lookup yields CDR1 SGHNT and CDR2 YYREEE (reference sequence). CDR3: CASSPPSYNEQFF. DNA of the CDR3: TGTGCCAGCAGCCCTCCCTCCTACAATGAGCAGTTCTTC.

CDR3 in amino acids: CASSTPKTSGGPRSTDTQYF. CDR3 DNA sequence: TGTGCCAGCAGCACCCCGAAGACTAGCGGGGGCCCCCGTAGCACAGATACGCAGTATTTT. V usage is TRBV13 and J usage is TRBJ2-3; TRBD2 matches at 12 bases. This CDR3 is 20 amino acids long. Germline V CDR1 and CDR2: PRHDT, FYEKMQ (reference sequence). V was pared by 5 bases and J by 0 bases, with 15 bases of the junction left unmatched.

The rearrangement joins TRBV29-1 to TRBJ1-2; no definite D call. CDR1 SQVTM and CDR2 ANQGSEA come from the germline V gene. Trimming took 7 bases from V and 0 from J, leaving 21 bases between them. This CDR3 comprises 16 residues. CDR3 protein: CSAITSNSLANYGYTF. In DNA form, the CDR3 reads TGCAGCGCTATCACTTCAAACAGCCTCGCTAACTATGGCTACACCTTC. The full variable domain, with the rest looked up from reference TRBV29-1 and TRBJ1-2, is SAVISQKPSRDICQRGTSLTIQCQVDSQVTMMFWYRQQPGQSLTLIATANQGSEATYESGFVIDKFPISRPNLTFSTLTVSNMSPEDSSIYLCSAITSNSLANYGYTFGSGTRLTVV.

J is TRBJ2-7 and V is TRBV7-8; tentatively, D is TRBD1 (5 bases). The germline V gene encodes CDR1 SGHVS and CDR2 FQNEAQ. V lost 2 bases, J lost 5 bases, and 13 bases lay in between. The length of the CDR3 is 14 residues. As DNA, the CDR3 is TGTGCCAGCAGCTTAATATACAGGTCGGACGAGCAGTACTTC. Translating gives CASSLIYRSDEQYF.

The chain is built from TRBV11-2 and TRBJ2-3; 8 bases match TRBD2. CDR1 and CDR2 (germline): SGHAT, FQNNGV. V lost 0 bases, J lost 10 bases, and 3 bases stayed unmatched. The CDR3 is 13 residues long. CDR3 in amino acids: CASSLESGGPQYF. DNA for the CDR3: TGTGCCAGCAGCTTAGAGAGCGGGGGACCGCAGTATTTT. The full variable domain, with the rest looked up from reference TRBV11-2 and TRBJ2-3, is EAGVAQSPRYKIIEKRQSVAFWCNPISGHATLYWYQQILGQGPKLLIQFQNNGVVDDSQLPKDRFSAERLKGVDSTLKIQPAKLEDSAVYLCASSLESGGPQYFGPGTRLTVL.

This clone came up a few times. The rearrangement links TRBV19 to TRBJ1-2; TRBD1 aligns across 8 bases. The length of the CDR3 is 14 residues. The V and J ends lost 5 bases and 4 bases, in that order; junction bases with no gene match: 6. CDR1 is LNHDA, CDR2 SQIVND, per germline (reference sequence). The CDR3 DNA follows: TGTGCCAGTAGTGGACAGGGCACTATCTATGGCTACACCTTC. As protein: CASSGQGTIYGYTF.

The J gene is TRBJ1-1, the V gene TRBV29-1; D is possibly TRBD1 (6 bases). Trimming took off 5 bases at V and 4 bases at J, with 17 bases between the two ends. Germline CDR1 is SQVTM and CDR2 is ANQGSEA. The CDR3 length is 14 residues. The CDR3 coding sequence is TGCAGCGTTTCTTTAGCGACAGGAACCACTGAAGCTTTCTTT. It is translated as CSVSLATGTTEAFF.

This clone was counted a few times. The gene calls are TRBV11-3 and TRBJ2-2; D is undetermined. Germline CDR1 reads SGHNT; CDR2 reads YENEEA. This CDR3 contains 13 residues. Trimming took 5 bases from V and 6 from J, leaving 10 bases between them. For the CDR3, the DNA is TGTGCCAGCAGCGTGACTTTTCCCGGGGAGCTGTTTTTT. It is translated as CASSVTFPGELFF. Variable domain in full (rest from reference TRBV11-3 and TRBJ2-2): EAGVVQSPRYKIIEKKQPVAFWCNPISGHNTLYWYLQNLGQGPELLIRYENEEAVDDSQLPKDRFSAERLKGVDSTLKIQPAELGDSAVYLCASSVTFPGELFFGEGSRLTVL.

The chain recombines TRBV7-9 with TRBJ1-4; the D gene is possibly TRBD1 (5 bases). CDR3 size: 14 residues. Trimming removed 1 base from V and 8 bases from J, with 11 bases in between. The germline gives CDR1 SEHNR, CDR2 FQNEAQ (reference sequence). DNA of the CDR3: TGTGCCAGCAGCTTAGGGTCAGGGAAAGAAAAACTGTTTTTT. This translates into CASSLGSGKEKLFF.

V gene TRBV6-2 or TRBV6-3 combines with J gene TRBJ2-1, with D hard to call. This CDR3 spans 16 amino acids. Deletions cut 0 bases from V and 0 bases from J, with 9 bases between. Germline CDR1 is MNHEY and CDR2 is SVGEGT. The CDR3 coding sequence is TGTGCCAGCAGTTACTCTATGGCGGCCTCCTACAATGAGCAGTTCTTC. Its translation: CASSYSMAASYNEQFF.

Details on this clone: Other DNA variants within this sample encode the same CDR3. The genes are TRBV5-1 and TRBJ1-2, with TRBD1 identical over 7 bases. Germline values: CDR1 SGHRS, CDR2 YFSETQ. J lost 8 bases, V lost 0 bases, and 4 bases had no gene match. CDR3 length: 13 residues. The CDR3 spells CASSLGQGEGYTF. The CDR3 DNA follows: TGCGCCAGCAGCTTGGGACAGGGCGAAGGCTACACCTTC.

This clone was detected only once. This rearrangement joins TRBV4-3 to TRBJ1-2; unclear D gene. Germline CDR1 is LGHNA and CDR2 is YSLEER. This CDR3 is 15 amino acids long. The ends were cut back, 0 bases at V and 1 base at J, with 9 bases in the middle. CDR3 DNA: TGCGCCAGCAGCCAAGATCTTTTCCGTAACTATGGCTACACCTTC. As protein: CASSQDLFRNYGYTF.

CDR3 protein: CSVVIGGTEAFF. The CDR3 DNA reads as TGCAGCGTTGTAATAGGGGGCACTGAAGCTTTCTTT. The chain has TRBV29-1 and TRBJ1-1, with a possible D match to TRBD1 (6 bases). Trimming removed 4 bases at V and 4 bases at J, with 10 bases between. The CDR3 loop spans 12 amino acids. Germline assignment: CDR1 SQVTM and CDR2 ANQGSEA.

The chain carries TRBV15 and TRBJ1-2, with TRBD1 matching 7 bases. CDR1 LNHNV and CDR2 YYDKDF come from the germline V gene (reference sequence). The CDR3 runs 16 residues. The J segment lost 7 bases and the V segment lost 0 bases, leaving 11 bases of the junction unmatched. DNA for the CDR3: TGTGCCACCAGCAGAGATCGGACGACAGGGCGGTCTGGCTACACCTTC. It is translated as CATSRDRTTGRSGYTF. Together with reference TRBV15 and TRBJ1-2, the CDR3 gives the full variable domain: DAMVIQNPRYQVTQFGKPVTLSCSQTLNHNVMYWYQQKSSQAPKLLFHYYDKDFNNEADTPDNFQSRRPNTSFCFLDIRSPGLGDTAMYLCATSRDRTTGRSGYTFGSGTRLTVV.